The table lists the clone carrying this T cell receptor (beta chain) with a count of one. Its matching antigen is unknown. The source of the sample is a study of cytomegalovirus exposure and HLA in healthy donors. PCR was performed using 60 Vbeta and 13 Jbeta primers. Generated by immunoSEQ multiplex PCR, the TCRdb table keeps only in-frame clones and is missing some. This table has 100,000 to 150,000 clones, around 78% appearing once. Study-wide findings and caveats: There were a few CMV-associated chains whose specificity for CMV antigens was confirmed in vitro.

This TCR derives from a woman in her 50s in good health and CMV-seronegative. Sequencing was performed on PBMCs.

CDR3 sequence reads: CASSRGSFNEQFF. CDR3 in DNA: TGTGCCAGCAGCCGCGGGAGCTTCAATGAGCAGTTCTTC. This sequence joins TRBV6-5 and TRBJ2-1; 7 bases agree with TRBD2. The CDR3 loop spans 13 amino acids. Germline trimming cut 6 bases from V and 6 bases from J; bases unmatched to any gene: 5. Germline values: CDR1 MNHEY, CDR2 SVGAGI.